The 18 T cell receptor beta chains below were found in one sample sequenced in a study of T cell responses to AZD1222 COVID-19 vaccine. Using immunoSEQ multiplex PCR, the repertoire was profiled, and TCRdb retains in-frame clones only, with some absent. This table holds about 120,000 clones, 90% to 95% found once. The input for sequencing was peripheral blood, taken 28 days after the second AZD1222 dose. Receptors were obtained from an adult who received the AZD1222 COVID-19 vaccine.

The rearrangement links TRBV6-1 to TRBJ1-5; 9 bases align to TRBD1. There are 15 residues in the CDR3. V lost 2 bases to trimming and J lost 2 bases; unmatched junction nucleotides: 1. The V gene's germline CDR1 is MNHNS and CDR2 SASEGT. The CDR3 reads CASSEWTGGNQPQHF. The CDR3 bases are TGTGCCAGCAGTGAATGGACAGGGGGCAATCAGCCCCAGCATTTT.

The rearrangement links TRBV5-8 to TRBJ2-2; 7 nucleotides align to TRBD2. This CDR3 comprises 16 residues. Germline assignment: CDR1 SGHTS and CDR2 YDEGEE. V lost 4 bases to trimming and J lost 5 bases; unmatched junction nucleotides: 11. CDR3 loop: CASSPVAAGVTGELFF. The DNA for the CDR3 is TGTGCCAGCAGCCCAGTCGCGGCGGGAGTTACCGGGGAGCTGTTTTTT.

The V call is TRBV3-1 (or the pseudogene TRBV3-2), the J call TRBJ1-5; 7 bases are a match to TRBD1. V lost 0 bases and J lost 0; bases outside the gene matches: 8. The germline CDR1 and CDR2 sequences are LGHDT and YNNKEL (reference sequence). The CDR3 extends over 18 amino acids. CDR3 bases: TGTGCCAGCAGCCAAGATCTCCCCGGGACAGATAGCAATCAGCCCCAGCATTTT. As protein: CASSQDLPGTDSNQPQHF.

The chain has TRBV29-1 and TRBJ1-2; D unclear. Germline V gene sequence: CDR1 SQVTM, CDR2 ANQGSEA. V gave up 5 bases and J gave up 2 bases, with 12 bases separating them. CDR3 length equals 13 residues. CDR3 protein: CSVPVRTNYGYTF. The CDR3 DNA follows: TGCAGCGTTCCGGTCAGGACGAACTATGGCTACACCTTC.

The genes are TRBV15 and TRBJ2-7; 10 bases are shared with TRBD1. Germline CDR1 is LNHNV and CDR2 is YYDKDF (reference sequence). The CDR3 is 16 residues long. V dropped 0 bases and J dropped 6; count of bases not matched to a gene: 8. CDR3 sequence: CATSRDPIGQGGEQYF. Here the CDR3 DNA reads TGTGCCACCAGCAGAGATCCGATCGGACAGGGGGGCGAGCAGTACTTC.

This rearrangement joins TRBV7-9 to TRBJ1-1; D is ambiguous. The V and J ends lost 4 bases and 0 bases respectively, with 6 bases between them. Per germline, CDR1 SEHNR and CDR2 FQNEAQ (reference sequence). CDR3 length equals 13 residues. CDR3 sequence reads: CASSSLVNTEAFF. As DNA, the CDR3 is TGTGCCAGCAGCTCCCTAGTGAACACTGAAGCTTTCTTT.

The J gene is TRBJ1-2, the V gene TRBV2; 7 nucleotides line up with TRBD1. CDR1 and CDR2 from the germline V gene are SNHLY and FYNNEI. Trimming cost V 1 base and J 7 bases; bases outside gene matches: 6. This CDR3 region has 14 residues. The CDR3 is CASSEVRQGGGYTF. In DNA, the CDR3 is TGTGCCAGCAGTGAAGTCCGACAGGGAGGTGGCTACACCTTC.

The chain couples TRBV2 to TRBJ2-4; 8 nucleotides agree with TRBD1. The CDR3 contains 15 residues. Germline loops: CDR1 SNHLY, CDR2 FYNNEI. After removal of 4 bases from V and 3 bases from J, the junction contained 5 bases not matched to a gene. The chain's CDR3 is CASSGQGIGKNIQYF. The CDR3 bases are TGTGCCAGCAGTGGACAGGGGATCGGCAAAAACATTCAGTACTTC.

The rearrangement uses TRBV7-8 and TRBJ1-5, with D unclear. V was shortened by 5 bases and J by 0 bases, with 11 bases between the two germline ends. CDR3 size: 15 residues. The germline CDR1 and CDR2 sequences are SGHVS and FQNEAQ. CDR3 residues: CASSQPEYSNQPQHF. The CDR3 coding sequence is TGTGCCAGCAGCCAACCAGAATATAGCAATCAGCCCCAGCATTTT.

The chain combines TRBV20-1 with TRBJ1-2; D perhaps matches TRBD1 (5 bases). V lost 3 bases and J lost 4, with 18 bases in between. This CDR3 region has 15 residues. Germline-derived CDR1 and CDR2 are DFQATT and SNEGSKA (reference sequence). The CDR3 DNA follows: TGCAGTGCTAGTGACACTGACAGAGAACCCTATGGCTACACCTTC. Protein sequence: CSASDTDREPYGYTF.

The J gene is TRBJ2-5, the V gene TRBV9; the match to TRBD2 covers 7 bases. CDR3 length: 14 amino acids. The trim removed 3 bases at V and 5 bases at J, leaving 7 bases unmatched. Germline lookup yields CDR1 SGDLS and CDR2 YYNGEE. CDR3 region: CASSGDYSLETQYF. CDR3 in DNA: TGTGCCAGCAGCGGGGACTATTCCCTTGAGACCCAGTACTTC.

The V and J genes are TRBV5-1 and TRBJ1-6; perhaps TRBD1 as D (5 bases). V lost 0 bases and J lost 8, with 18 bases in between. The V gene's germline CDR1 is SGHRS and CDR2 YFSETQ. The CDR3 contains 17 residues. In DNA form, the CDR3 reads TGCGCCAGCAGCTTGGCGGTCCAAGGACCCAGGGATTCACCCCTCCACTTT. Encoded protein: CASSLAVQGPRDSPLHF.

The V call is TRBV7-9, the J call TRBJ1-2, with D uncertain. Trimming stripped 3 bases from V and 7 bases from J, with 9 bases between. Germline V lookup: CDR1 SEHNR, CDR2 FQNEAQ (reference sequence). The CDR3 contains 12 residues. In nucleotides, the CDR3 is TGTGCCAGCAGCTTGGTTGCAAGTGGCTACACCTTC. It specifies CASSLVASGYTF.

J is TRBJ2-5 and V is TRBV7-2; the match to TRBD2 covers 9 bases. Germline V gene lookup returns CDR1 SGHTA and CDR2 FQGNSA. V lost 6 bases to trimming and J lost 3 bases; unmatched junction nucleotides: 2. This CDR3 contains 13 residues. CDR3 loop: CASRVAGEETQYF. CDR3 DNA: TGTGCCAGCAGAGTAGCGGGGGAAGAGACCCAGTACTTC.

V gene TRBV24-1 combines with J gene TRBJ2-5; D is unclear. The germline V gene has CDR1 KGHDR and CDR2 SFDVKD. Trimming removed 3 bases at V and 4 bases at J, with 8 bases between. The CDR3 length is 13 residues. The CDR3 spells CATSDPGAETQYF. The CDR3 nucleotides read TGTGCCACCAGTGATCCTGGAGCAGAGACCCAGTACTTC.

The chain is built from TRBV4-3 and TRBJ1-2, with D hard to call. Trimming removed 4 bases from V and 1 base from J, with 7 bases in between. The germline V gene encodes CDR1 LGHNA and CDR2 YSLEER. This CDR3 region has 13 residues. The CDR3 DNA reads as TGCGCCAGCAGCCCTACCATTAACTATGGCTACACCTTC. This codes for CASSPTINYGYTF.

This chain links TRBV7-8 with TRBJ2-1, with D possibly TRBD1 on 6 matching bases. The CDR3 totals 15 residues. Germline V lookup: CDR1 SGHVS, CDR2 FQNEAQ. Trimming stripped 5 bases from V and 5 bases from J, with 16 bases between. CDR3 residues: CASSREWGRDNEQFF. In DNA, the CDR3 is TGTGCCAGCAGCCGAGAATGGGGGCGGGACAATGAGCAGTTCTTC.

V is TRBV29-1 and J is TRBJ2-3; 7 nucleotides agree with TRBD2. Germline CDR1 reads SQVTM; CDR2 reads ANQGSEA. After removal of 2 bases from V and 3 bases from J, the junction contained 8 bases not matched to a gene. The CDR3 covers 15 residues. In DNA, the CDR3 is TGCAGCGTTGAAACCCTAGCGGCGAGGACAGATACGCAGTATTTT. Translating gives CSVETLAARTDTQYF.